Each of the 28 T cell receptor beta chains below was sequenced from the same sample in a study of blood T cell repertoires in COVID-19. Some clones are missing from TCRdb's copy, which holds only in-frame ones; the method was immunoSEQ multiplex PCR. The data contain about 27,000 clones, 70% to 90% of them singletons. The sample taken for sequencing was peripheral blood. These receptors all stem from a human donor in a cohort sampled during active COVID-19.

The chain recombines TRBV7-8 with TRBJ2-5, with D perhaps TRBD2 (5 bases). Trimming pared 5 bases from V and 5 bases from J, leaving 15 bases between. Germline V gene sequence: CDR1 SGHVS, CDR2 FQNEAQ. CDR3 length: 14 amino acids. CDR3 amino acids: CASSPPRSVETQYF. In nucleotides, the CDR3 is TGTGCCAGCAGCCCCCCCCGTAGCGTGGAGACCCAGTACTTC. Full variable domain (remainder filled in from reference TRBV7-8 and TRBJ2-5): GAGVSQSPRYKVAKRGQDVALRCDPISGHVSLFWYQQALGQGPEFLTYFQNEAQLDKSGLPSDRFFAERPEGSVSTLKIQRTQQEDSAVYLCASSPPRSVETQYFGPGTRLLVL.

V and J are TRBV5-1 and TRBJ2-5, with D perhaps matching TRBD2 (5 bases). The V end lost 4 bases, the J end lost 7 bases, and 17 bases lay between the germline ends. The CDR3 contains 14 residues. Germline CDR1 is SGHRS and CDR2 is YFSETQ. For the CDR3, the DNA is TGCGCCAGCAGCATCGACGGTCGAGAGGGGACCCAGTACTTC. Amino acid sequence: CASSIDGREGTQYF. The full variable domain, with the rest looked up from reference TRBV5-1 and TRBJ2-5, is KAGVTQTPRYLIKTRGQQVTLSCSPISGHRSVSWYQQTPGQGLQFLFEYFSETQRNKGNFPGRFSGRQFSNSRSEMNVSTLELGDSALYLCASSIDGREGTQYFGPGTRLLVL.

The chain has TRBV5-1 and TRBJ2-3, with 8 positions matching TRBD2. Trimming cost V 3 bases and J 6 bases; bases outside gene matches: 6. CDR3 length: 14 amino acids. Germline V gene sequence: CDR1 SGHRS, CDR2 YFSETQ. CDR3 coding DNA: TGCGCCAGCAGCTACCGGGGGGGCCCGGATACGCAGTATTTT. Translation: CASSYRGGPDTQYF.

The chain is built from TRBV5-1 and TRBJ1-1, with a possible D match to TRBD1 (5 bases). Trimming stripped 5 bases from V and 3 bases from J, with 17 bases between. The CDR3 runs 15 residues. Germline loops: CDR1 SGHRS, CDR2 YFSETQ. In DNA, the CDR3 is TGCGCCAGCAGGTCGGCAGGGAGGGTTCACACTGAAGCTTTCTTT. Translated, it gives CASRSAGRVHTEAFF. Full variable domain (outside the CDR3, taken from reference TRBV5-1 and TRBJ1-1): KAGVTQTPRYLIKTRGQQVTLSCSPISGHRSVSWYQQTPGQGLQFLFEYFSETQRNKGNFPGRFSGRQFSNSRSEMNVSTLELGDSALYLCASRSAGRVHTEAFFGQGTRLTVV.

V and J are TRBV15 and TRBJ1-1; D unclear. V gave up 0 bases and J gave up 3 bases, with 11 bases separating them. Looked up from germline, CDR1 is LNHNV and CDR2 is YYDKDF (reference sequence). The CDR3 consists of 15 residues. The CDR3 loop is CATSRDSEEYTEAFF. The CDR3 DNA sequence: TGTGCCACCAGCAGAGATTCAGAGGAGTACACTGAAGCTTTCTTT.

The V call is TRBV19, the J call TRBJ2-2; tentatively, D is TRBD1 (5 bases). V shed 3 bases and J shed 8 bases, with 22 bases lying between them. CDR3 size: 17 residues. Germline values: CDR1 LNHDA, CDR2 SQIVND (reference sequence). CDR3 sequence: CASSMGPGHRQQGELFF. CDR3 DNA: TGTGCCAGTAGTATGGGGCCAGGACACAGACAGCAAGGGGAGCTGTTTTTT.

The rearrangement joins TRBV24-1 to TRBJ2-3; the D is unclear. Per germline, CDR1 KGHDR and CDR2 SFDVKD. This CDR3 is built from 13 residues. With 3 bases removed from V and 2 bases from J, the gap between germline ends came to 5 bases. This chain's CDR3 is CATSDVATDTQYF. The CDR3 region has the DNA TGTGCCACCAGTGATGTGGCCACAGATACGCAGTATTTT.

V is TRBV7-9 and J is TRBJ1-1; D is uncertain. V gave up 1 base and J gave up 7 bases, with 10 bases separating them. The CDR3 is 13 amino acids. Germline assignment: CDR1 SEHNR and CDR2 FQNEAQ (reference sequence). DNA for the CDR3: TGTGCCAGCAGCTTAGTCGCGGCAGATGAAGCTTTCTTT. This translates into CASSLVAADEAFF.

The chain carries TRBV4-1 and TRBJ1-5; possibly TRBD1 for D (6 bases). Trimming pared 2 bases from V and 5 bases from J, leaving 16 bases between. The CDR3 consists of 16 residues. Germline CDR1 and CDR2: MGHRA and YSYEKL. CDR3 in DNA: TGCGCCAGCAGCCAACCGGCCAGGGGCAGGGATCAGCCCCAGCATTTT. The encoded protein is CASSQPARGRDQPQHF.

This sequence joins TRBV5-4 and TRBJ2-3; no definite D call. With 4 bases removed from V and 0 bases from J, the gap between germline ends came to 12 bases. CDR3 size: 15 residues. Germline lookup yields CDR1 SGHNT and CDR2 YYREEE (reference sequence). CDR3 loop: CASSPGPPSTDTQYF. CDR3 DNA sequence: TGTGCCAGCAGCCCGGGTCCCCCCAGCACAGATACGCAGTATTTT.

The CDR3 spells CASSQDIGGDRANSPLHF. The CDR3, as DNA: TGTGCCAGCAGCCAAGATATTGGAGGGGACAGGGCCAATTCACCCCTCCACTTT. The chain uses TRBV4-2 and TRBJ1-6; 9 nucleotides align to TRBD1. Trimming removed 0 bases from V and 7 bases from J; junction bases left unmatched: 10. The CDR3 covers 18 residues. Looked up from germline, CDR1 is LGHNA and CDR2 is YNFKEQ.

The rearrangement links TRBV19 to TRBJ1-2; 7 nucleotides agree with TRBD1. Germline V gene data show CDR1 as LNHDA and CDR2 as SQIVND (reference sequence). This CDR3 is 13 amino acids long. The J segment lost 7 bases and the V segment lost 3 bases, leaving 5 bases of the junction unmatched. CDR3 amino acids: CASSIADRAGYTF. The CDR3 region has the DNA TGTGCCAGTAGTATCGCCGACAGGGCTGGCTACACCTTC.

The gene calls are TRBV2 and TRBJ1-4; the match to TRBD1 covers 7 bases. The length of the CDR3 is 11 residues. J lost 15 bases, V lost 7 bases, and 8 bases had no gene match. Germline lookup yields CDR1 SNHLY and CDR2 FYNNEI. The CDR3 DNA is TGTGCCAGCACCCCAGACAGGGTATTGTTTTTT. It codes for CASTPDRVLFF.

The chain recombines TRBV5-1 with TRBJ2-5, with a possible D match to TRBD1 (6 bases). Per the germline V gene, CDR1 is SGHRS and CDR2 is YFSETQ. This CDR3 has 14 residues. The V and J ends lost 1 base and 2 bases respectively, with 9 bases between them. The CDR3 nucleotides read TGCGCCAGCAGCTTGCGAGGGGGTCAAGAGACCCAGTACTTC. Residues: CASSLRGGQETQYF.

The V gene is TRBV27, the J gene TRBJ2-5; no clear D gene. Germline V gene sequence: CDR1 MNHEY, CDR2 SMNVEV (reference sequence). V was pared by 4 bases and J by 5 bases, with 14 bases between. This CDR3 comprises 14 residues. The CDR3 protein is CASSSGGSSETQYF. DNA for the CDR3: TGTGCCAGCAGTTCCGGCGGTTCCTCGGAGACCCAGTACTTC.

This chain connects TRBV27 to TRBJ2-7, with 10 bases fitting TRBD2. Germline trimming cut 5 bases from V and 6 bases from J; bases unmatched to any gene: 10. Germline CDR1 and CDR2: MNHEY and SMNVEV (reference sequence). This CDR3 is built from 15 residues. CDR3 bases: TGTGCCAGCAGTATGGGACCGGGACTAGCGTTCGAGCAGTACTTC. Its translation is CASSMGPGLAFEQYF.

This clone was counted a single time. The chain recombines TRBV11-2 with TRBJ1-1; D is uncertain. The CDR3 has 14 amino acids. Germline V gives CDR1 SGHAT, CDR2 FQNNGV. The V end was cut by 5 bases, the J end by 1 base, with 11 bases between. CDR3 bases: TGTGCCAGCAGCGTACGACAAGGGAACACTGAAGCTTTCTTT. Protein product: CASSVRQGNTEAFF.

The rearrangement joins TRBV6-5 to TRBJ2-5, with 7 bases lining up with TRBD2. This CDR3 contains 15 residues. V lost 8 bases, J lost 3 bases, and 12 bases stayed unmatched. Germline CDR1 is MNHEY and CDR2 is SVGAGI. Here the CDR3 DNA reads TGTGCCAGCTCCTCGCGGGAGTTGACGAAAGAGACCCAGTACTTC. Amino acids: CASSSRELTKETQYF.

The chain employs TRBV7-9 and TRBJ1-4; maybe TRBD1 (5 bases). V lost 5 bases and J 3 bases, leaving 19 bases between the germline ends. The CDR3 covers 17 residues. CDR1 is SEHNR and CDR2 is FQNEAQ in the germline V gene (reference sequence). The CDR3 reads CASSPVGGTGANEKLFF. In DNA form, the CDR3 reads TGTGCCAGCAGCCCCGTGGGGGGAACCGGTGCTAATGAAAAACTGTTTTTT.

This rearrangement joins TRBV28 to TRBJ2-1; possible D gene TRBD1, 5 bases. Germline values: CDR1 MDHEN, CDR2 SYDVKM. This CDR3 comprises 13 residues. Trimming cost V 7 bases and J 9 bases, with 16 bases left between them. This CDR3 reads CASTESWGGEQFF. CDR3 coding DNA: TGTGCCAGCACCGAGAGTTGGGGCGGTGAGCAGTTCTTC.

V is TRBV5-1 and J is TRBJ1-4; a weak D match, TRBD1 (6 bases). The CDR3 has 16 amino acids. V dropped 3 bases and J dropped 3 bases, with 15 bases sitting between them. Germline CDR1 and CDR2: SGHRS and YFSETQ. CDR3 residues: CASSWGTGSSNEKLFF. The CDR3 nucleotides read TGCGCCAGCAGCTGGGGAACAGGGTCATCTAATGAAAAACTGTTTTTT. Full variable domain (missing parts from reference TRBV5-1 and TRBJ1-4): KAGVTQTPRYLIKTRGQQVTLSCSPISGHRSVSWYQQTPGQGLQFLFEYFSETQRNKGNFPGRFSGRQFSNSRSEMNVSTLELGDSALYLCASSWGTGSSNEKLFFGSGTQLSVL.

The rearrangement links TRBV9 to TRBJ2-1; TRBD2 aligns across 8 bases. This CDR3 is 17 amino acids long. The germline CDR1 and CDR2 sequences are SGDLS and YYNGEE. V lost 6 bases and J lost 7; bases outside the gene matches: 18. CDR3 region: CASTPGMTGGLVNEQFF. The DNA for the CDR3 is TGTGCCAGCACCCCCGGGATGACGGGGGGGCTCGTGAATGAGCAGTTCTTC.

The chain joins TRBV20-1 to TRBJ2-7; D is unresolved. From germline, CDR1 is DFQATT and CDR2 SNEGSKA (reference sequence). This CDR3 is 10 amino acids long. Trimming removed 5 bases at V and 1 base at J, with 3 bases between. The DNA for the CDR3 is TGCAGTGCTCGTTCCTACGAGCAGTACTTC. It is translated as CSARSYEQYF.

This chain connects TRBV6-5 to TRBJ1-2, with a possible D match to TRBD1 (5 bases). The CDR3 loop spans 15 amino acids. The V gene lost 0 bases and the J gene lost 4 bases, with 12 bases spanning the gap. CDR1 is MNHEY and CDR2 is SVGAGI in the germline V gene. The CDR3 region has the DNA TGTGCCAGCAGTTACTCGATCCAGGGTGGCTATGGCTACACCTTC. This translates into CASSYSIQGGYGYTF.

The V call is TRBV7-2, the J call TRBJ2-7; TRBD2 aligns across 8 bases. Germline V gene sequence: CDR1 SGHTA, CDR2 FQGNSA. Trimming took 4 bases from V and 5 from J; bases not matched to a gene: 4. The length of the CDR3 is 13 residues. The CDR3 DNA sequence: TGTGCCAGCAGCTACGGACTAGCCCACGAGCAGTACTTC. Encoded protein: CASSYGLAHEQYF. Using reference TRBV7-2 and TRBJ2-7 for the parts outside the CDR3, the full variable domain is GAGVSQSPSNKVTEKGKDVELRCDPISGHTALYWYRQSLGQGLEFLIYFQGNSAPDKSGLPSDRFSAERTGGSVSTLTIQRTQQEDSAVYLCASSYGLAHEQYFGPGTRLTVT.

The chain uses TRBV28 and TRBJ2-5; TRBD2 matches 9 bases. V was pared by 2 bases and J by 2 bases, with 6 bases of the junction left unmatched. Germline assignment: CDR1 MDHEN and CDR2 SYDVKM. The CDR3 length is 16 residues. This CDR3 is CASSLGSGGLQETQYF. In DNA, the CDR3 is TGTGCCAGCAGTTTAGGTAGCGGGGGCCTTCAAGAGACCCAGTACTTC.

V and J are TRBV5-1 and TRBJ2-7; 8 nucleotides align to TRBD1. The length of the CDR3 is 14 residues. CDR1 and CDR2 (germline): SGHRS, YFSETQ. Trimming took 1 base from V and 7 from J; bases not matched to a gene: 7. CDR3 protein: CASSLSTGVVEQYF. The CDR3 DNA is TGCGCCAGCAGCTTGTCGACAGGGGTAGTGGAGCAGTACTTC.

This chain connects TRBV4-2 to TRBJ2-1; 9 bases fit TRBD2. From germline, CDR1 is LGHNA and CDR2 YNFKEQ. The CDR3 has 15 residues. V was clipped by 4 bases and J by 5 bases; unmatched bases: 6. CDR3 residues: CASSLTLAGHNEQFF. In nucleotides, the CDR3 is TGTGCCAGCAGCCTCACCCTAGCGGGGCACAATGAGCAGTTCTTC.